The clone carrying this T cell receptor beta chain was recorded a few times. Trimming removed 7 bases from V and 6 bases from J, with 19 bases in between. Germline CDR1 and CDR2: SNHLY and FYNNEI. The CDR3 sequence is 14 residues long. A sample-barcoded 5' primer and a J-beta primer mix were used in a second PCR of about 6 to 11 cycles. MiXCR, run by TCRdb on the 5' RACE reads, gives a single entry per CDR3 protein. The sample consists of over 1.5 million distinct CDR3 sequences, approximately 50% of them appearing once. This sample was included in a study of blood T cells in healthy people across ages.

This TCR was sampled from a woman aged 40-49 years in good health. Sequenced material: blood. The J gene is TRBJ2-7, the V gene TRBV2, with D maybe TRBD1 (7 bases). The CDR3 here is CASKKEGARIEQYF. As DNA, the CDR3 is TGTGCCAGCAAAAAGGAGGGGGCGCGTATCGAGCAGTACTTC. The entire variable domain, with the rest obtained from reference TRBV2 and TRBJ2-7, is as follows: EPEVTQTPSHQVTQMGQEVILRCVPISNHLYFYWYRQILGQKVEFLVSFYNNEISEKSEIFDDQFSVERPDGSNFTLKIRSTKLEDSAMYFCASKKEGARIEQYFGPGTRLTVT.